This T cell receptor (beta chain) was captured in a study of blood T cell repertoires in COVID-19. Germline values: CDR1 SGHDT, CDR2 YYEEEE. The CDR3 totals 12 residues. The V gene lost 2 bases and the J gene lost 7 bases, with 7 bases spanning the gap. Method: immunoSEQ multiplex PCR; TCRdb's copy keeps in-frame clones and lacks some. This sample has roughly 260,000 clones, with just under 90% found just once. This sequence was found in a woman aged 40-49 years with acute or convalescent COVID-19. The chain uses TRBV5-6 and TRBJ1-5; D remains ambiguous. The sample taken for sequencing was peripheral blood. The CDR3, as DNA: TGTGCCAGCAGCTTCGGTTGGCAGCCCCAGCATTTT. This sequence encodes CASSFGWQPQHF.